These 22 T cell receptor beta chains were all obtained from the same sample, sequenced in a study of cytomegalovirus exposure and HLA in healthy donors. In the PCR, 60 Vbeta and 13 Jbeta primers were used. Measured with immunoSEQ multiplex PCR; TCRdb has only the in-frame clones, and not every one. The table shows about 65,000 clones, with 62% occurring only once. Source material: PBMCs. Source of these receptors: a man under 40 in good health and CMV-seronegative.

The chain couples TRBV5-4 to TRBJ1-2; D gene uncertain. V dropped 4 bases and J dropped 1 base, with 5 bases sitting between them. The CDR3 has 12 amino acids. CDR1 SGHNT and CDR2 YYREEE come from the germline V gene (reference sequence). The CDR3 DNA is TGTGCCAGCAGCCGAGATAACTATGGCTACACCTTC. Translated: CASSRDNYGYTF.

The V call is TRBV6-1, the J call TRBJ1-2, with D perhaps TRBD1 (6 bases). Per the germline V gene, CDR1 is MNHNS and CDR2 is SASEGT. This CDR3 region has 13 residues. Trimming left V 3 bases short and J 6 bases short, with 11 bases between. The CDR3 loop is CASSEDRRNGYTF. The CDR3 DNA reads as TGTGCCAGCAGTGAGGACAGACGAAATGGCTACACCTTC.

V and J are TRBV2 and TRBJ2-7; 9 bases are a match to TRBD1. The germline V gene has CDR1 SNHLY and CDR2 FYNNEI. The J segment lost 0 bases and the V segment lost 10 bases, leaving 7 bases of the junction unmatched. The CDR3 totals 14 residues. Here the CDR3 DNA reads TGTGCCACCCGGGACAGGGAGGGCTCCTACGAGCAGTACTTC. It translates to CATRDREGSYEQYF.

This rearrangement joins TRBV4-1 to TRBJ2-7; TRBD1 is a possible D gene (7 bases). Trimming pared 1 base from V and 7 bases from J, leaving 14 bases between. Germline V gene sequence: CDR1 MGHRA, CDR2 YSYEKL. The CDR3 sequence is 14 residues long. DNA for the CDR3: TGCGCCAGCAGCCAAGCGGAGGGGGCTGGGGAGCAGTACTTC. Amino acids: CASSQAEGAGEQYF.

The gene calls are TRBV13 and TRBJ1-2, with 9 bases that match TRBD1. Germline lookup yields CDR1 PRHDT and CDR2 FYEKMQ (reference sequence). Trimming at V came to 2 bases and at J to 4 bases, leaving 5 bases not matched to a gene. CDR3 length: 15 amino acids. For the CDR3, the DNA is TGTGCCAGCAGCTTAAGCGGGACAGGGTCCTATGGCTACACCTTC. Translated: CASSLSGTGSYGYTF.

The chain recombines TRBV6-1 with TRBJ1-2; maybe TRBD1 (6 bases). This CDR3 contains 14 residues. Trimming left V 4 bases short and J 3 bases short, with 12 bases between. The germline gives CDR1 MNHNS, CDR2 SASEGT. CDR3 residues: CASSVHRADYGYTF. The CDR3 DNA sequence: TGTGCCAGCAGTGTCCACAGGGCGGACTATGGCTACACCTTC.

The J gene is TRBJ1-2, the V gene TRBV30, with TRBD1 identical over 9 bases. The germline CDR1 and CDR2 sequences are GTSNPN and SVGIG (reference sequence). CDR3 length: 15 residues. V was pared by 0 bases and J by 5 bases, with 7 bases of the junction left unmatched. The CDR3 DNA follows: TGTGCCTGGAGTGTGAACAGGGGGCCTCCATATGGCTACACCTTC. As protein: CAWSVNRGPPYGYTF.

The table lists this clone with a few counts. The V gene is TRBV19, the J gene TRBJ1-1, with 10 bases lining up with TRBD1. V lost 2 bases, J lost 4 bases, and 4 bases stayed unmatched. The CDR3 sequence is 15 residues long. Germline lookup yields CDR1 LNHDA and CDR2 SQIVND (reference sequence). The CDR3 protein is CASSILDRGSTEAFF. The DNA for the CDR3 is TGTGCCAGTAGTATACTGGACAGGGGGTCCACTGAAGCTTTCTTT.

The chain has TRBV18 and TRBJ2-7; D is perhaps TRBD2 (6 bases). The CDR3 spans 14 residues. Trimming left V 6 bases short and J 6 bases short, with 18 bases between. Germline CDR1 KGHSH, CDR2 LQKENI. In DNA form, the CDR3 reads TGTGCCAGCTCCCAGTTGGAGGGAGAGGGCGAGCAGTACTTC. Protein product: CASSQLEGEGEQYF.

The chain has TRBV19 and TRBJ2-7, with 7 bases matching TRBD1. The CDR3 consists of 14 residues. V was clipped by 6 bases and J by 2 bases; unmatched bases: 7. CDR1 LNHDA and CDR2 SQIVND come from the germline V gene (reference sequence). The DNA of the CDR3 is TGTGCCAGTAGGCACCGGGACAGTCCCTACGAGCAGTACTTC. Encoded protein: CASRHRDSPYEQYF. Variable domain in full (rest from reference TRBV19 and TRBJ2-7): DGGITQSPKYLFRKEGQNVTLSCEQNLNHDAMYWYRQDPGQGLRLIYYSQIVNDFQKGDIAEGYSVSREKKESFPLTVTSAQKNPTAFYLCASRHRDSPYEQYFGPGTRLTVT.

Only a few counts were recorded for this clone. The chain couples TRBV30 to TRBJ1-6, with a possible D match to TRBD1 (5 bases). The V end was cut by 0 bases, the J end by 8 bases, with 8 bases between. The CDR3 has 13 residues. CDR1 is GTSNPN and CDR2 is SVGIG in the germline V gene (reference sequence). As DNA, the CDR3 is TGTGCCTGGAGTGTGGGGGGGGATTCACCCCTCCACTTT. Translated: CAWSVGGDSPLHF.

The chain couples TRBV19 to TRBJ1-2; 7 nucleotides line up with TRBD1. In germline, CDR1 is LNHDA, CDR2 SQIVND (reference sequence). V lost 3 bases and J lost 1; bases outside the gene matches: 5. The CDR3 extends over 15 amino acids. CDR3 protein: CASSIRDRRNYGYTF. As DNA, the CDR3 is TGTGCCAGTAGTATCCGGGACAGACGTAACTATGGCTACACCTTC.

V usage is TRBV5-1 and J usage is TRBJ2-1; D unresolved. V lost 0 bases and J lost 6, with 13 bases in between. Germline CDR1 and CDR2: SGHRS and YFSETQ. CDR3 size: 15 residues. This CDR3 reads CASSLEPTFGNEQFF. CDR3 in DNA: TGCGCCAGCAGCTTGGAACCGACTTTTGGCAATGAGCAGTTCTTC.

This clone was detected only a few times. The rearrangement uses TRBV2 and TRBJ1-6; TRBD1 is a possible D gene (6 bases). CDR1 is SNHLY, CDR2 FYNNEI, per germline. This CDR3 comprises 14 residues. V was trimmed by 3 bases and J by 6 bases, leaving 9 bases between them. CDR3 region: CASSEVRGNSPLHF. CDR3 bases: TGTGCCAGCAGTGAGGTCAGGGGTAATTCACCCCTCCACTTT.

The chain couples TRBV30 to TRBJ1-6; TRBD1 agrees at 7 bases. V shed 3 bases, J shed 8 bases, and the junction held 4 bases outside the gene matches. This CDR3 comprises 13 residues. The V gene's germline CDR1 is GTSNPN and CDR2 SVGIG (reference sequence). The DNA for the CDR3 is TGTGCCTGGAGGGAAACAGGGGATTCACCCCTCCACTTT. The encoded protein is CAWRETGDSPLHF.

The chain uses TRBV7-9 and TRBJ1-5; D possibly corresponds to TRBD1 (5 bases). Trimming cost V 1 base and J 9 bases, with 19 bases left between them. The CDR3 runs to 16 residues. Germline loops: CDR1 SEHNR, CDR2 FQNEAQ (reference sequence). The CDR3 sequence is CASSLGLGAVGLPQHF. As DNA, the CDR3 is TGTGCCAGCAGCTTAGGGTTAGGGGCCGTGGGCCTGCCCCAGCATTTT.

This clone occurred a few times. The V gene is TRBV7-9, the J gene TRBJ2-7, with 7 nucleotides matching TRBD2. The CDR3 spans 14 residues. Germline V gives CDR1 SEHNR, CDR2 FQNEAQ (reference sequence). V gave up 4 bases and J gave up 5 bases; unmatched junction bases: 8. The DNA of the CDR3 is TGTGCCAGCAGCTCCTCCGGGACTATGGACGAGCAGTACTTC. This encodes CASSSSGTMDEQYF.

The CDR3 here is CASNRKAGGENTEAFF. The CDR3 bases are TGCGCCAGCAACCGGAAAGCAGGGGGCGAAAACACTGAAGCTTTCTTT. The chain employs TRBV4-1 and TRBJ1-1; 8 positions match TRBD1. Germline V lookup: CDR1 MGHRA, CDR2 YSYEKL. The CDR3 has 16 amino acids. V shed 7 bases and J 2 bases; nucleotides not matched to a gene: 12.

The chain has TRBV6-6 and TRBJ2-7; 8 bases map to TRBD1. CDR1 and CDR2 (germline): MNHNY, SVGAGI (reference sequence). V shed 10 bases and J 4 bases; nucleotides not matched to a gene: 9. The CDR3 is 13 residues long. Written as DNA, the CDR3 is TGTGCCATTTCGGGACAGGACCTTTACGAGCAGTACTTC. Its protein product is CAISGQDLYEQYF.

This clone was observed once. This chain uses TRBV15 with TRBJ2-2, with D maybe TRBD1 (5 bases). Looked up from germline, CDR1 is LNHNV and CDR2 is YYDKDF (reference sequence). The CDR3 sequence is 14 residues long. V lost 0 bases to trimming and J lost 8 bases, with 10 bases between them. CDR3 nucleotide sequence: TGTGCCACCAGCAGAGATGGGGCTTGGGGGGAGCTGTTTTTT. As protein: CATSRDGAWGELFF.

V and J are TRBV29-1 and TRBJ1-2, with 7 bases matching TRBD1. Germline-derived CDR1 and CDR2 are SQVTM and ANQGSEA. Unmatched junction bases numbered 9, after V lost 7 bases and J lost 7 bases. The CDR3 runs to 12 residues. The chain's CDR3 is CSAGRDSAGYTF. DNA of the CDR3: TGCAGCGCTGGACGGGACAGTGCTGGCTACACCTTC.

The chain has TRBV6-5 and TRBJ2-1; possible D gene TRBD2, 5 bases. V lost 0 bases and J lost 5, with 11 bases in between. This CDR3 spans 15 amino acids. Germline V CDR1 and CDR2: MNHEY, SVGAGI. CDR3 amino acids: CASSYSASQNNEQFF. CDR3 coding DNA: TGTGCCAGCAGTTACTCGGCTAGCCAGAACAATGAGCAGTTCTTC.